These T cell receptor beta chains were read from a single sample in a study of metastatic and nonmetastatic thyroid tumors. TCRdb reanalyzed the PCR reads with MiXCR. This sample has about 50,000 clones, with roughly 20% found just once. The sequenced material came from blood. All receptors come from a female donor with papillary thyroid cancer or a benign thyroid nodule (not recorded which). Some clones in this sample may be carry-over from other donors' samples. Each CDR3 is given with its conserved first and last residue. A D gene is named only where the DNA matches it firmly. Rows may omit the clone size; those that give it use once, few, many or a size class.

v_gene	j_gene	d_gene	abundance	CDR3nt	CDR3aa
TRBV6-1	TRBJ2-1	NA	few	TGTGCCAGCAGCCCCCCCGGTATAGGGAACAATGAGCAGTTCTTC	CASSPPGIGNNEQFF
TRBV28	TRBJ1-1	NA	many	TGTGCCAGCAGTTTTCCGGGGGTTGGGGACACTGAAGCTTTCTTT	CASSFPGVGDTEAFF
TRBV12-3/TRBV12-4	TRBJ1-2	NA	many	TGTGCCAGCAGTCCTGGACGGAGAGCTAACTATGGCTACACCTTC	CASSPGRRANYGYTF
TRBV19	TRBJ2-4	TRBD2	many	TGTGCCAGTAGGGGGGGGAAAGCCAAAAACATTCAGTACTTC	CASRGGKAKNIQYF
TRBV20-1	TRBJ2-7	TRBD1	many	TGCAGTGCCAGATGGGACAGGCTATCCTACGAGCAGTACTTC	CSARWDRLSYEQYF
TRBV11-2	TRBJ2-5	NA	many	TGTGCCAGCAGCTTAGTCGGGCAGTTAGGAGAGACCCAGTACTTC	CASSLVGQLGETQYF
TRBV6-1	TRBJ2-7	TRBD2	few	TGTGCCAGCGGCGACTCTCTAGCGGGAGAGCAGTACTTC	CASGDSLAGEQYF
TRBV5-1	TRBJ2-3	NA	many	TGCGCCAGCAGCTTGGCCGTATTGGGGACAGATACGCAGTATTTT	CASSLAVLGTDTQYF
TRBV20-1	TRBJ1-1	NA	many	TGCAGTGCTAGAAGGGGATCCACTGAAGCTTTCTTT	CSARRGSTEAFF
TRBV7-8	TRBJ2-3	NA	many	TGTGCCAGCAGCTTAACCCCGCCGACCCGGGCAGATACGCAGTATTTT	CASSLTPPTRADTQYF
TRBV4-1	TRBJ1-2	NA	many	TGCGCCAGCAGCCAAGATGCACAGAACTATGGCTACACCTTC	CASSQDAQNYGYTF
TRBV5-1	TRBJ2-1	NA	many	TGCGCCAGCAGCTTGGGAGGGGGGGGCTACAATGAGCAGTTCTTC	CASSLGGGGYNEQFF
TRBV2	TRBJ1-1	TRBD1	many	TGTGCCAGCAGTAGACAGGGGGGAGGCACTGAAGCTTTCTTT	CASSRQGGGTEAFF
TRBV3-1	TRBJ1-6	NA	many	TGTGCCAGCAGCCCTACGGGGGGGCCGAATTCACCCCTCCACTTT	CASSPTGGPNSPLHF
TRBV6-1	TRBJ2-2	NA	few	TGTGCCAGCAGTGATTTCTTGGGCGAGACCGGTGAGCTGTTTTTT	CASSDFLGETGELFF
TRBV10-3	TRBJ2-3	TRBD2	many	TGTGCCATCAGTGATCTAGCGGGATACACAGATACGCAGTATTTT	CAISDLAGYTDTQYF
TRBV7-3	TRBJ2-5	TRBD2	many	TGTGCCAGCAGCGTGGTGGGGGGGGAGACCCAGTACTTC	CASSVVGGETQYF
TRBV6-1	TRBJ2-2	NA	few	TGTGCCAGCAGTGAAGGATCTGTGTTTTCCGGTGAGCTGTTTTTT	CASSEGSVFSGELFF
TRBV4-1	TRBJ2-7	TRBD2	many	TGCGCCAGCAGCCACCGGGAGGGAGCTGAATACGAGCAGTACTTC	CASSHREGAEYEQYF
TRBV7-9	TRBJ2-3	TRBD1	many	TGTGCCAGCAGCTTAGCGGTCCCCCGTGCTCAGGGGGGCACAGATACGCAGTATTTT	CASSLAVPRAQGGTDTQYF
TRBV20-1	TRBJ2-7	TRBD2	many	TGCAGTGCTAGTCTTAGCGGGAGCGCCTACGAGCAGTACTTC	CSASLSGSAYEQYF
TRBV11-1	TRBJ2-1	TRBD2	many	TGTGCCAGCAGCCACAAACGGAGGCTAGCGGGGACCTCAAGAGAGCAGTTCTTC	CASSHKRRLAGTSREQFF
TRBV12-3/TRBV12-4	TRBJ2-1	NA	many	TGTGCCAGCAGTTCGGGTCGGGGTGAGCAGTTCTTC	CASSSGRGEQFF
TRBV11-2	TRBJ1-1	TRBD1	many	TGTGCCAGCAGCTTGACAGGGGGGAACACTGAAGCTTTCTTT	CASSLTGGNTEAFF
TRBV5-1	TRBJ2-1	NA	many	TGCGCCAGCAGCTTGGGGCCAGACGTACTGGGGGACAATGAGCAGTTCTTC	CASSLGPDVLGDNEQFF
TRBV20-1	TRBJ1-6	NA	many	TGCAGTGCGGGGACGGAGACAAATAATTCACCCCTCCACTTT	CSAGTETNNSPLHF
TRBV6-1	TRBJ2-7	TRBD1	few	TGTGCCAGCAGTCCGGACAGGGGACTTACCTACGAGCAGTACTTC	CASSPDRGLTYEQYF
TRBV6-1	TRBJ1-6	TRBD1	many	TGTGCCAGCAGCGACAGGGCTTATAATTCACCCCTCCACTTT	CASSDRAYNSPLHF
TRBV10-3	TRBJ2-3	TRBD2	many	TGTGCCATCAGTAGCGGGAGGGGTGATACGCAGTATTTT	CAISSGRGDTQYF
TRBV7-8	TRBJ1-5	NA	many	TGTGCCAGCAGCTTACCTAGCGGGGGCAATCAGCCCCAGCATTTT	CASSLPSGGNQPQHF
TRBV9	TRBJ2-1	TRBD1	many	TGTGCCAGCAGCGTTGGGGACAGCCACAATGAGCAGTTCTTC	CASSVGDSHNEQFF
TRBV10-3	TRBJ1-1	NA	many	TGTGCCATCAGTGAGTCAACGGGGACCACTGAAGCTTTCTTT	CAISESTGTTEAFF
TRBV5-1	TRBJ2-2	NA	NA	TGCGCCAGCCATAGGGGCACCGGGGAGCTGTTTTTT	CASHRGTGELFF
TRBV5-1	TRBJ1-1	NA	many	TGCGCCAGCAGCTTGGATGGGGTGGGTGAAGCTTTCTTT	CASSLDGVGEAFF
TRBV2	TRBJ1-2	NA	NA	TGTGCCAGCAGTGAAGCTTTAGGACATACCAACTATGGCTACACCTTC	CASSEALGHTNYGYTF
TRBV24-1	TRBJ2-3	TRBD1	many	TGTGCGAGCGGGACAGGGAGTATAGATACGCAGTATTTT	CASGTGSIDTQYF
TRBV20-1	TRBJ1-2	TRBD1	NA	TGCAGTGCTAGGCCCTTCGGGGGGGAGGACAGGGCCTATGGCTACACCTTC	CSARPFGGEDRAYGYTF
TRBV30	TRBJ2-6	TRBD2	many	TGTGCCTGGGGGGGGGCTGGGGCCAACGTCCTGACTTTC	CAWGGAGANVLTF
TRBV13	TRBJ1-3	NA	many	TGTGCCAGCAGGCAGCCTCTCTCTGGAAACACCATATATTTT	CASRQPLSGNTIYF
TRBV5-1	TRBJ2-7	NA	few	TGCGCCAGCAGATTCGGACTAACGGGAGAGGGAGAGCAGTACTTC	CASRFGLTGEGEQYF
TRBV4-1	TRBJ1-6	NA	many	TGCGCCAGCAGCCAAGGGGCAAAAGGGAGCTCCTATAATTCACCCCTCCACTTT	CASSQGAKGSSYNSPLHF
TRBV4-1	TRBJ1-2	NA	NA	TGCGCCAGCAGCCAAGTATCAGAAAACTATGGCTACACCTTC	CASSQVSENYGYTF